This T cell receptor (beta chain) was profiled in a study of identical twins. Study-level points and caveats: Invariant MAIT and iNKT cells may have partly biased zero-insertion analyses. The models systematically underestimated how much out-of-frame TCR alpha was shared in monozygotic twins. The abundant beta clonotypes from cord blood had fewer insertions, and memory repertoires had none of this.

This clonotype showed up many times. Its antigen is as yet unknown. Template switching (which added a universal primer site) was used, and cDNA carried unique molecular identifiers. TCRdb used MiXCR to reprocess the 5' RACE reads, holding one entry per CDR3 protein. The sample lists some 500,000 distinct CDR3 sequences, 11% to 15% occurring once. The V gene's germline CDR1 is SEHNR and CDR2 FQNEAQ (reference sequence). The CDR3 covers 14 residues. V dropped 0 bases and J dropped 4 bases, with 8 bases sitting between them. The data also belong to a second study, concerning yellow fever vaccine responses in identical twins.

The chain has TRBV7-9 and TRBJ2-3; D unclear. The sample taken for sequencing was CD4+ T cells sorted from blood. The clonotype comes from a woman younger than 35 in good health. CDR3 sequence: CASSLAGSADTQYF. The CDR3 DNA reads TGTGCCAGCAGCTTAGCGGGATCCGCAGATACGCAGTATTTT.